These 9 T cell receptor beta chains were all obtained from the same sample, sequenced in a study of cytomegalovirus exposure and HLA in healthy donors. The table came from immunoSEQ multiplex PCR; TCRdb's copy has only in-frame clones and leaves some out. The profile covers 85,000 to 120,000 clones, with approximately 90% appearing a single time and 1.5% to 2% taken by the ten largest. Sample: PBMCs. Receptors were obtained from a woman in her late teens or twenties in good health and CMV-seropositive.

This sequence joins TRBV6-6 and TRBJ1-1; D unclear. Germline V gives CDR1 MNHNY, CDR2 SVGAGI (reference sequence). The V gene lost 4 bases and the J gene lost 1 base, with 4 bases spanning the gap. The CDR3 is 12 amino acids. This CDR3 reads CASSWRNTEAFF. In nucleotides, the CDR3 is TGTGCCAGCAGTTGGAGGAACACTGAAGCTTTCTTT.

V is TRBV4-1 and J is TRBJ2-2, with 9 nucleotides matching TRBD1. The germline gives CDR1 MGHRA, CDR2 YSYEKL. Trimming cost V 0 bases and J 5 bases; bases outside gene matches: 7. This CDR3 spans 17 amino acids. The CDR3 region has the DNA TGCGCCAGCAGCCAAGATAGGGGGACAGGGTTAACCGGGGAGCTGTTTTTT. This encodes CASSQDRGTGLTGELFF.

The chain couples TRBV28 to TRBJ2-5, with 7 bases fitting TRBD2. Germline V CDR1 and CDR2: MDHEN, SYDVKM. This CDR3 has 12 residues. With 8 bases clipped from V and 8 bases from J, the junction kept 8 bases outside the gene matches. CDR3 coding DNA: TGTGCCAGCGGACTAGGCCTTGATACCCAGTACTTC. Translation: CASGLGLDTQYF.

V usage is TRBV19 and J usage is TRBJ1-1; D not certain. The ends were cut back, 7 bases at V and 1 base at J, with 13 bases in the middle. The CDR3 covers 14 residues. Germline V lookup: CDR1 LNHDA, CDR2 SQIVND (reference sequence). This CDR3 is CASTERGWNTEAFF. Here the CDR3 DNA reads TGTGCCAGTACGGAGCGGGGTTGGAACACTGAAGCTTTCTTT.

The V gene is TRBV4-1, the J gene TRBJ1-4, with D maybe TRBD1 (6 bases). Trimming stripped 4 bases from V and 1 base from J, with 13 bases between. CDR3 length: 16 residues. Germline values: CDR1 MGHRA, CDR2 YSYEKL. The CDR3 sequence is CASSRWTAQTNEKLFF. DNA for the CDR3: TGCGCCAGCAGCCGATGGACAGCTCAAACTAATGAAAAACTGTTTTTT.

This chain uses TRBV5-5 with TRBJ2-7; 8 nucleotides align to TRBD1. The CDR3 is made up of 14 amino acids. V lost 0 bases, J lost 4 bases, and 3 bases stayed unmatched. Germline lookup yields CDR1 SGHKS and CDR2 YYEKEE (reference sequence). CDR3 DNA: TGTGCCAGCAGCTTGGGACAGGGGTGGTACGAGCAGTACTTC. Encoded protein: CASSLGQGWYEQYF.

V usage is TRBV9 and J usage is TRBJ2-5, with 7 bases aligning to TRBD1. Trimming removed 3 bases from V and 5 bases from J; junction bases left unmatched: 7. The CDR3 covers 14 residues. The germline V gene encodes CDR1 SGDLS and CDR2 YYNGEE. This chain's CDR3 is CASSGGLGGETQYF. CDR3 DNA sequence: TGTGCCAGCAGCGGGGGGTTAGGGGGCGAGACCCAGTACTTC.

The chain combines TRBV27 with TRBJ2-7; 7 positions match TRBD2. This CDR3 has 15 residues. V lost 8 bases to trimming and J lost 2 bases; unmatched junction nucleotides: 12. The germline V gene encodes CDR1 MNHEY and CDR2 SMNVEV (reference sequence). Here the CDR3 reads CASRRTRGGTYEQYV. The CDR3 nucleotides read TGTGCCAGCCGCCGGACCCGCGGGGGAACCTACGAGCAGTACGTC.

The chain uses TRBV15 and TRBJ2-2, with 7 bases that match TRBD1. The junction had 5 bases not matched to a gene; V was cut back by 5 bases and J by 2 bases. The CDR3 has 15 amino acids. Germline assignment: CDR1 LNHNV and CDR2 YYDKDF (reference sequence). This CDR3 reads CATSSRGLNTGELFF. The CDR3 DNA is TGTGCCACCAGCTCGAGGGGGCTTAACACCGGGGAGCTGTTTTTT.